This T cell receptor beta chain stems from a study of response to subunit inactivated influenza vaccine (dated by TCRdb to 2017 to 2018). At the level of the whole study: Deep quantitative T cell receptor repertoire profiling was used in the study to track responses to a trivalent subunit inactivated influenza vaccine. What the research found in general, with its limitations: The authors suggested that each seasonal influenza vaccination may recruit only a limited number of new T cells.

Only a few counts were recorded for this clonotype. Its cognate antigen has yet to be identified. No base quality values were provided; no much bigger clone lies one nucleotide off. There are 13 amino acids in the CDR3, from cysteine to phenylalanine inclusive. Just the 39-base CDR3 DNA is kept, in frame starting at base 1. V is pared back by 0 bases and J by 4 bases, with 7 bases lying between the germline termini. Per the germline V gene, LGHNA is the CDR1 and YSLEER is the CDR2. Library method: RT-PCR. Sequencing was carried out with an Illumina HiSeq 2500. TCRdb trimmed public reads at Q25 via fastp, called clones via MiXCR and kept in-frame beta chains. Each entry is one CDR3 protein sequence, shown with its most common DNA and genes. The sample table holds a few hundred thousand distinct CDR3 sequences, of which under 8.5% were seen once. Less than 15% of the sample is taken by the ten largest.

This sequence uses TRBV4-3 and TRBJ2-7; no confident D gene assignment can be made. The sequencing here drew on PBMCs from blood, taken around 2 years after vaccination. This receptor was obtained from a man between 50 and 69 years old who received an inactivated influenza vaccine. Donor details come from another sample of the same person, matched by shared clones. In nucleotides, the sequence is TGCGCCAGCAGCCAAGATCAGGAATACGAGCAGTACTTC. The translation is CASSQDQEYEQYF.